The T cell receptor (beta chain) described here comes from a study of blood T cells in healthy people across ages. General study results and limits: It was not possible, with unsorted PBMCs, to conclusively compare naive and antigen-experienced cells. Fewer expanded clones and more diversity marked long-lived versus aged donors.

The CDR3 is 13 residues long. Trimming took 2 bases from V and 14 from J, leaving 16 bases between them. The germline V gene encodes CDR1 SGHNT and CDR2 YYREEE (reference sequence). This clonotype has a handful of counts. Its antigen is unknown. Next came a second PCR, run for about 6 to 12 cycles, which used a sample-barcoded 5' primer along with a J-beta primer mix. TCRdb itself ran the 5' RACE reads through MiXCR, one entry per CDR3 protein. The sample contains about 1.1 million distinct CDR3 sequences, 35% to 45% of which appear only once. V and J are TRBV5-4 and TRBJ1-4; D unresolved. This TCR was sampled from a man aged 18 to 30 in good health. Sequencing used blood. The chain's CDR3 is CASSFTLGEELFF. For the CDR3, the DNA is TGTGCCAGCAGCTTCACGCTCGGGGAAGAGCTGTTTTTT. Full variable domain (rest looked up from reference TRBV5-4 and TRBJ1-4): ETGVTQSPTHLIKTRGQQVTLRCSSQSGHNTVSWYQQALGQGPQFIFQYYREEENGRGNFPPRFSGLQFPNYSSELNVNALELDDSALYLCASSFTLGEELFFGSGTQLSVL.